The clone carrying this T cell receptor (beta chain) was picked up a small number of times. V lost 2 bases to trimming and J lost 2 bases, with 12 bases between them. CDR1 LNHNV and CDR2 YYDKDF come from the germline V gene (reference sequence). CDR3 length: 15 amino acids. TCRdb processed the RT-PCR reads anew with MiXCR; each CDR3 protein has one entry. The sample gives more than 600,000 distinct CDR3 sequences, approximately 15% of which show up once; 3.6% is in the top ten. Sample: memory CD4+ T cells from blood. The V call is TRBV15, the J call TRBJ2-5; no clear D gene. The receptor was derived from a female donor in good health, serving as a healthy control. CDR3 region: CATSRNAGLQETQYF. CDR3 nucleotide sequence: TGTGCCACCAGCAGAAATGCAGGCTTGCAAGAGACCCAGTACTTC.